A selection of T cell receptor beta chains follows, all from one sample in a study of blood T cells in healthy people across ages. TCRdb processed the 5' RACE reads anew with MiXCR; each CDR3 protein has one entry. Among approximately 2,000,000 distinct CDR3 sequences, approximately 40% were seen once, and the ten largest hold 20% to 25%. The specimen was blood. These receptors were taken from a human donor in good health. Both conserved end residues are part of each CDR3. D genes are given only for firm matches. Size values are once, few and many counts, or a class for expanded clones, and some rows have none.

cdr3_aa	cdr3_nt	v_call	j_call	d_call	clone_size
CASSVGSFEDEQYF	TGTGCCAGCAGCGTAGGTTCTTTTGAGGACGAGCAGTACTTC	TRBV9	TRBJ2-7	NA	NA
CASSPWSGGGDIQYF	TGCGCCAGCAGCCCCTGGAGTGGGGGTGGAGACATTCAGTACTTC	TRBV4-1	TRBJ2-4	NA	NA
CASSQRPAKPRSTEAFF	TGTGCCAGCAGCCAGAGGCCAGCAAAGCCTCGAAGCACTGAAGCTTTCTTT	TRBV7-3	TRBJ1-1	NA	NA
CASSVGTGVLSGNTIYF	TGTGCCAGCAGCGTGGGGACAGGGGTCCTCTCTGGAAACACCATATATTTT	TRBV9	TRBJ1-3	TRBD1	NA
CASTPTGEPGELFF	TGTGCCAGCACTCCGACAGGGGAGCCCGGGGAGCTGTTTTTT	TRBV2	TRBJ2-2	TRBD1	NA
CASSPRHLHRQFF	TGTGCCAGCAGCCCCCGACACCTTCATCGGCAGTTCTTC	TRBV7-2	TRBJ2-1	NA	few
CASSRGGDTEAFF	TGTGCCAGCAGCCGAGGGGGGGACACTGAAGCTTTCTTT	TRBV5-1	TRBJ1-1	NA	many
CSVPVWGGEETQYF	TGCAGCGTTCCCGTTTGGGGGGGAGAGGAGACCCAGTACTTC	TRBV29-1	TRBJ2-5	TRBD2	NA
CASSEGPRTQGSMYEQYF	TGTGCCAGCAGTGAAGGTCCGCGGACACAGGGGAGTATGTACGAGCAGTACTTC	TRBV2	TRBJ2-7	TRBD1	once
CASSHPETGGTAGANVLTF	TGTGCCAGCAGCCATCCCGAGACAGGGGGAACCGCCGGGGCCAACGTCCTGACTTTC	TRBV4-2	TRBJ2-6	TRBD1	few
CAWSRAGANVLTF	TGTGCCTGGAGCCGAGCTGGGGCCAACGTCCTGACTTTC	TRBV30	TRBJ2-6	NA	NA
CASSPGRIPYEQYF	TGTGCCAGCTCACCAGGCAGGATCCCGTACGAGCAGTACTTC	TRBV18	TRBJ2-7	NA	NA
CASSYRQGNGYTF	TGTGCCAGCAGTTACAGGCAGGGAAACGGCTACACCTTC	TRBV6-5	TRBJ1-2	NA	NA
CASSTQGGVNTEAFF	TGTGCCAGCAGCACTCAGGGTGGTGTGAACACTGAAGCTTTCTTT	TRBV7-3	TRBJ1-1	NA	NA
CASSVKEDTQYF	TGTGCCAGCAGCGTAAAGGAGGATACGCAGTATTTT	TRBV9	TRBJ2-3	NA	NA
CASSNTLGGRTLYEQYF	TGCGCCAGCAGCAACACTCTTGGGGGTCGGACCTTATACGAGCAGTACTTC	TRBV5-1	TRBJ2-7	NA	NA
CASSDSDMTEAFF	TGTGCCAGCAGTGACTCAGACATGACTGAAGCTTTCTTT	TRBV6-4	TRBJ1-1	NA	NA
CSARDRQGTHGGYTF	TGCAGTGCTAGAGATCGGCAGGGGACCCATGGGGGCTACACCTTC	TRBV20-1	TRBJ1-2	NA	few
CATSDPGPASYNEQFF	TGTGCCACCAGTGATCCGGGACCGGCCTCCTACAATGAGCAGTTCTTC	TRBV24-1	TRBJ2-1	NA	NA
CASSEVGGYTF	TGTGCCAGCAGTGAAGTTGGTGGCTACACCTTC	TRBV25-1	TRBJ1-2	NA	NA
CASSQGVTASLSYEQYF	TGTGCCAGCAGCCAAGGGGTGACAGCAAGCCTCTCCTACGAGCAGTACTTC	TRBV14	TRBJ2-7	NA	few
CASSLDGAIRTEAFF	TGCGCCAGCAGCTTGGATGGGGCTATCCGCACTGAAGCTTTCTTT	TRBV5-1	TRBJ1-1	NA	NA
CSASWGLAPNEQFF	TGCAGTGCTAGTTGGGGACTAGCACCCAATGAGCAGTTCTTC	TRBV20-1	TRBJ2-1	TRBD2	NA
CASSSTDGYEQYF	TGTGCCAGCTCATCTACGGACGGATACGAGCAGTACTTC	TRBV18	TRBJ2-7	NA	NA
CASSPDRRWEDEQYF	TGTGCCAGCAGTCCGGACAGGCGGTGGGAGGACGAGCAGTACTTC	TRBV6-5	TRBJ2-7	NA	NA
CASRRLAGESYEQYF	TGTGCCAGCAGGCGACTAGCGGGGGAGTCCTACGAGCAGTACTTC	TRBV6-2/TRBV6-3	TRBJ2-7	TRBD2	NA
CATSDPLGTPNYGYTF	TGTGCCACCAGTGATCCACTCGGGACACCTAACTATGGCTACACCTTC	TRBV24-1	TRBJ1-2	NA	few
CGSSPYREQETQYF	TGTGGCAGCAGCCCATACCGGGAACAAGAGACCCAGTACTTC	TRBV7-9	TRBJ2-5	NA	NA
CASSLEVQGGQPRHF	TGTGCCAGCAGCTTGGAGGTCCAGGGCGGTCAGCCCCGGCATTTT	TRBV5-8	TRBJ1-5	NA	once
CSAETIAGPRDTQYF	TGCAGTGCAGAAACCATAGCGGGGCCCAGGGATACGCAGTATTTT	TRBV20-1	TRBJ2-3	TRBD2	NA
CSARDPYQEGARGYTF	TGCAGTGCTAGAGACCCATACCAGGAGGGGGCTAGAGGCTACACCTTC	TRBV20-1	TRBJ1-2	TRBD1	few
CAWRPRDRIYGYTF	TGTGCCTGGAGACCCCGGGACAGGATTTATGGCTACACCTTC	TRBV30	TRBJ1-2	TRBD1	NA
CASSVGVRDDQETQYF	TGTGCCAGCAGCGTAGGAGTAAGGGACGACCAAGAGACCCAGTACTTC	TRBV9	TRBJ2-5	NA	NA
CASSHTRLVVFEQFF	TGTGCCAGCAGCCACACACGTCTTGTCGTGTTTGAGCAGTTCTTC	TRBV7-3	TRBJ2-1	NA	NA
CASSYDRRNNEQFF	TGTGCCAGCAGTTACGACAGACGAAACAATGAGCAGTTCTTC	TRBV6-7	TRBJ2-1	NA	once
CASSPPGRGRDEQYF	TGTGCCAGCTCACCTCCGGGACGGGGGAGGGACGAGCAGTACTTC	TRBV18	TRBJ2-7	TRBD2	once
CAWSIQWNTEAFF	TGTGCCTGGAGTATCCAGTGGAACACTGAAGCTTTCTTT	TRBV30	TRBJ1-1	NA	many
CSAAGLPYEQYF	TGCAGTGCGGCAGGATTACCCTACGAGCAGTACTTC	TRBV20-1	TRBJ2-7	NA	NA
CSASGTSGGRSSYNEQFF	TGCAGCGCTTCCGGAACTAGCGGGGGCCGGAGCTCCTACAATGAGCAGTTCTTC	TRBV29-1	TRBJ2-1	TRBD2	NA
CASSQVGKNTEAFF	TGCGCCAGCAGCCAAGTTGGGAAGAACACTGAAGCTTTCTTT	TRBV4-1	TRBJ1-1	NA	NA
CSASNLASVSYEQYF	TGCAGTGCTAGCAACCTAGCTAGCGTCTCCTACGAGCAGTACTTC	TRBV20-1	TRBJ2-7	NA	NA
CASSGAVTGGEQYF	TGTGCCAGCAGTGGTGCAGTGACGGGTGGCGAGCAGTACTTC	TRBV25-1	TRBJ2-7	NA	NA
CASSYSRGQGTGGYTF	TGTGCCAGCAGTTACTCGAGGGGACAGGGGACTGGAGGCTACACCTTC	TRBV6-5	TRBJ1-2	TRBD1	few
CASSYDAGTGSGANVLTF	TGTGCCAGCAGTTACGACGCCGGGACAGGGTCTGGGGCCAACGTCCTGACTTTC	TRBV6-2/TRBV6-3	TRBJ2-6	TRBD1	many
CASSLAPGIGVRYVAEQYF	TGTGCCAGCAGCTTAGCTCCGGGGATTGGTGTACGGTACGTTGCCGAGCAGTACTTC	TRBV11-3	TRBJ2-7	NA	NA